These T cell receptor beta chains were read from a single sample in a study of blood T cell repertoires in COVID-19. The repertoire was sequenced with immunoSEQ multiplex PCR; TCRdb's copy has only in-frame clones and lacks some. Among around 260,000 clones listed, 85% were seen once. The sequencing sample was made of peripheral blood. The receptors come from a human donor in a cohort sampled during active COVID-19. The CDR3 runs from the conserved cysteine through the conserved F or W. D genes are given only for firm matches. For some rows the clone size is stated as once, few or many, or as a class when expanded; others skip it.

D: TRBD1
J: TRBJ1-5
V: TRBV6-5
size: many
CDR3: CASSWGQGESQPQHF
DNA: TGTGCCAGCAGCTGGGGGCAGGGGGAAAGTCAGCCCCAGCATTTT

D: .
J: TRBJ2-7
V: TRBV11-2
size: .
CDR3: CASSLGISYEQYF
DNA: TGTGCCAGCAGCTTAGGTATTTCCTACGAGCAGTACTTC

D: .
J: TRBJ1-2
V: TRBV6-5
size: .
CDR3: CASSPRGTHYGYTF
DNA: TGTGCCAGCAGCCCAAGAGGGACTCACTATGGCTACACCTTC

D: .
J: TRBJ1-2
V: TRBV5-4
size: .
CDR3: CASSLAGNYGYTF
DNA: TGTGCCAGCAGCTTGGCAGGGAACTATGGCTACACCTTC

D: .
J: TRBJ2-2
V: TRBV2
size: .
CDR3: CASSEFSTANTGELFF
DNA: TGTGCCAGCAGTGAATTTAGCACGGCGAACACCGGGGAGCTGTTTTTT

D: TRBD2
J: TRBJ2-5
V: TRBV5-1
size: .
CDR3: CASSLGTSGRTRETQYF
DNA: TGCGCCAGCAGCTTAGGGACTAGCGGGAGGACGCGGGAGACCCAGTACTTC

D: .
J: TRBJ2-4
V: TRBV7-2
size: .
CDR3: CASSFGNIQYF
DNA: TGTGCCAGCAGCTTCGGGAACATTCAGTACTTC

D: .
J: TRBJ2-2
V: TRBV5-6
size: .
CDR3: CASSRQFGLTGELFF
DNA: TGTGCCAGCAGCAGACAGTTCGGCCTGACCGGGGAGCTGTTTTTT

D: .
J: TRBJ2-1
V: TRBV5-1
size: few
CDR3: CASSFGSPGDEQFF
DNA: TGCGCCAGCAGCTTCGGGTCCCCGGGGGATGAGCAGTTCTTC

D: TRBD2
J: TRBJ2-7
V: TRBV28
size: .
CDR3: CASSLGLAVYEQYF
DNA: TGTGCCAGCAGTTTAGGCCTAGCGGTCTACGAGCAGTACTTC

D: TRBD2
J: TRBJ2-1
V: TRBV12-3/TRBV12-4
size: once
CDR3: CAAGGFGSNEQFF
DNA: TGTGCGGCGGGGGGATTCGGGAGCAATGAGCAGTTCTTC

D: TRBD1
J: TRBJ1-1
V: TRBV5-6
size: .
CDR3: CASSLGTADTEAFF
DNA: TGTGCCAGCAGCTTAGGGACAGCTGACACTGAAGCTTTCTTT

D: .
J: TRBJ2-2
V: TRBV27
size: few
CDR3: CASSFSGTGELFF
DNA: TGTGCCAGCAGTTTTTCCGGGACCGGGGAGCTGTTTTTT

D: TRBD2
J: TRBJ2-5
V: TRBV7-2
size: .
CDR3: CASSFPGRAQETQYF
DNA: TGTGCCAGCAGCTTCCCCGGGAGGGCGCAAGAGACCCAGTACTTC

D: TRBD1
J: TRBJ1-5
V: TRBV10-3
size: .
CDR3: CAISADRGLNQPQHF
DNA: TGTGCCATCAGTGCGGACAGGGGATTGAATCAGCCCCAGCATTTT

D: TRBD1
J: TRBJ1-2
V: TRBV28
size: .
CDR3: CASSFRKGAILFYGYTF
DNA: TGTGCCAGCAGTTTCAGAAAGGGGGCGATACTTTTCTATGGCTACACCTTC

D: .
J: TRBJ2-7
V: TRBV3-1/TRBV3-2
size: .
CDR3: CASRGSPYEQYF
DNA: TGTGCCAGCAGGGGCAGCCCCTACGAGCAGTACTTC

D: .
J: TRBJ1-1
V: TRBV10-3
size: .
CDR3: CAISSTGSTEAFF
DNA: TGTGCCATCAGTTCTACAGGGAGCACTGAAGCTTTCTTT

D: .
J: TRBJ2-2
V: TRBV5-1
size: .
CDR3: CASNLDGTLGSGELFF
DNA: TGCGCCAGCAACTTAGATGGCACTTTGGGCTCCGGGGAGCTGTTTTTT

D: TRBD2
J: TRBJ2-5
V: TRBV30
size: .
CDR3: CAWSGGSFPRETQYF
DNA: TGTGCCTGGAGTGGCGGGAGTTTCCCTCGAGAGACCCAGTACTTC

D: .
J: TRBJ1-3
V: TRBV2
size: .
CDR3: CASHPGQSIHRGNTIYF
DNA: TGTGCCAGCCATCCGGGACAATCTATTCATCGTGGAAACACCATATATTTT

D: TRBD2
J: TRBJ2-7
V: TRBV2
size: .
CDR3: CASRSAGLADIISYEQYF
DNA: TGTGCCAGCCGTTCAGCGGGACTAGCGGATATCATCTCCTACGAGCAGTACTTC

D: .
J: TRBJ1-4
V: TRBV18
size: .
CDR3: CASSQQGTNEKLFF
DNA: TGTGCCAGCTCACAGCAGGGTACTAATGAAAAACTGTTTTTT

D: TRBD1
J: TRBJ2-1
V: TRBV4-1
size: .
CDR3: CASSTPPRGQGRFNEQFF
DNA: TGCGCCAGCAGCACTCCCCCTCGGGGACAGGGTCGATTCAATGAGCAGTTCTTC

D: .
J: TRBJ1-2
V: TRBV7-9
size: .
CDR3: CASSLVPGTEYGYTF
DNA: TGTGCCAGCAGCTTAGTACCAGGTACCGAGTATGGCTACACCTTC

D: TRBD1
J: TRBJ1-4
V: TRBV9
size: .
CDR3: CASSETGGFTRRTNEKLFF
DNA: TGTGCCAGCAGCGAAACAGGGGGTTTCACTCGGAGGACTAATGAAAAACTGTTTTTT

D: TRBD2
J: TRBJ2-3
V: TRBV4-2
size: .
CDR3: CASSQDATSGDTQYF
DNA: TGTGCCAGCAGCCAAGATGCGACTAGCGGAGATACGCAGTATTTT

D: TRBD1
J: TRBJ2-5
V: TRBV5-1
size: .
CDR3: CASSPNPGTGVETQYF
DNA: TGCGCCAGCAGCCCGAACCCCGGGACAGGGGTTGAGACCCAGTACTTC

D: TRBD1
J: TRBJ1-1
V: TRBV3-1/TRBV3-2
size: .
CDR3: CASSPQGARTEAFF
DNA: TGTGCCAGCAGCCCGCAGGGGGCAAGGACTGAAGCTTTCTTT

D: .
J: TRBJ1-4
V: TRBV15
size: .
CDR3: CATSRDAGIITNEKLFF
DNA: TGTGCCACCAGCAGAGATGCGGGGATAATAACTAATGAAAAACTGTTTTTT

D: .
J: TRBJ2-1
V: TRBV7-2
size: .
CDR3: CASSLDYHGREQFF
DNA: TGTGCCAGCAGCTTGGACTACCACGGGCGTGAGCAGTTCTTC

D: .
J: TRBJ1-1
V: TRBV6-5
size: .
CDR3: CASRGSVMNTEAFF
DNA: TGTGCCAGCAGGGGCAGTGTGATGAACACTGAAGCTTTCTTT

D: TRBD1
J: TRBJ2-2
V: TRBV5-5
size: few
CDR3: CASSPQTGLYTGELFF
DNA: TGTGCCAGCAGCCCCCAGACAGGGTTATACACCGGGGAGCTGTTTTTT

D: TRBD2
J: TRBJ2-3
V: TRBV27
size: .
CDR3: CASSLSPGTSGRGADTQYF
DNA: TGTGCCAGCAGTTTATCTCCAGGGACTAGCGGGAGGGGGGCAGATACGCAGTATTTT

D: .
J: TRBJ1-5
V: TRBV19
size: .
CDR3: CASGDGTQDQVLRNQPQHF
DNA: TGTGCCAGTGGGGACGGGACACAGGATCAAGTATTAAGAAATCAGCCCCAGCATTTT

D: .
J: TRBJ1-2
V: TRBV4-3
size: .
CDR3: CASSQLTLGGYTF
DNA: TGCGCCAGCAGCCAACTTACACTAGGTGGCTACACCTTC

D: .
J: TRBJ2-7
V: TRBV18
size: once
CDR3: CASSPLQGNEQYF
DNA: TGTGCCAGCTCACCACTACAGGGAAACGAGCAGTACTTC

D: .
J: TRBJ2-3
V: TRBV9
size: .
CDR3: CASSVGGRRTDTQYF
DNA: TGTGCCAGCAGCGTAGGCGGGCGTCGCACAGATACGCAGTATTTT

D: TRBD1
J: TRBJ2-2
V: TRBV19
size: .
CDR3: CATRDRVTGELFF
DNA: TGTGCCACAAGGGACAGGGTCACCGGGGAGCTGTTTTTT

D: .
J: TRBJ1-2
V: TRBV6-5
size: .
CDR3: CASRMTAANYGYTF
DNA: TGTGCCAGCAGGATGACAGCAGCTAACTATGGCTACACCTTC

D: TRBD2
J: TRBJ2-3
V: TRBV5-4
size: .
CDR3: CASSFGGGRGTDTQYF
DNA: TGTGCCAGCAGCTTTGGGGGTGGGAGGGGCACAGATACGCAGTATTTT

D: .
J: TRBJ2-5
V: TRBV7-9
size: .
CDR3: CASNLQGWETQYF
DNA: TGTGCCAGCAACTTACAGGGATGGGAGACCCAGTACTTC

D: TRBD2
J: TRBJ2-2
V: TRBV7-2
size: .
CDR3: CASTASGANTGELFF
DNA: TGTGCCAGCACGGCTAGCGGGGCGAACACCGGGGAGCTGTTTTTT

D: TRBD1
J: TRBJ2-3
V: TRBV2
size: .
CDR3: CASSRGGGDTQYF
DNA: TGTGCCAGCAGTCGAGGGGGCGGCGATACGCAGTATTTT

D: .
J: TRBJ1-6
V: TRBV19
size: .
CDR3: CASSIGGTRVGNSPLHF
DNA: TGTGCCAGTAGTATCGGTGGGACACGGGTCGGTAATTCACCCCTCCACTTT

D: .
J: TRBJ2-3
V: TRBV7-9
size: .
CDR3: CASSSGSTDTQYF
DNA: TGTGCCAGCAGCTCTGGGAGTACAGATACGCAGTATTTT

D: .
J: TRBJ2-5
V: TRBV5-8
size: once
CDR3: CASSLWGAETQYF
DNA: TGTGCCAGCAGCTTATGGGGAGCGGAGACCCAGTACTTC

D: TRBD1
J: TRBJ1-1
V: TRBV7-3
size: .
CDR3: CASSGQEGTEAFF
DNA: TGTGCCAGCAGCGGACAGGAGGGCACTGAAGCTTTCTTT

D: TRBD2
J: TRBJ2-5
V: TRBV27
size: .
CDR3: CASSFKAPAGTSGQETQYF
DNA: TGTGCCAGCAGTTTTAAAGCCCCGGCCGGGACTAGCGGACAAGAGACCCAGTACTTC

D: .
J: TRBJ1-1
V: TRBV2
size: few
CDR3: CASIKQGLGEAFF
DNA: TGTGCCAGCATCAAACAGGGACTAGGTGAAGCTTTCTTT

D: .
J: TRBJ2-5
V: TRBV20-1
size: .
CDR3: CSGFRGTQYF
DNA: TGCAGTGGCTTCAGAGGCACCCAGTACTTC

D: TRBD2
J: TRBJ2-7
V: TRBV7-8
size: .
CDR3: CASSLGPAGNYEQYF
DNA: TGTGCCAGCAGCTTAGGGCCAGCGGGGAACTACGAGCAGTACTTC

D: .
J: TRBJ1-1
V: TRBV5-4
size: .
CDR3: CASSSGVESGGEAFF
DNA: TGTGCCAGCAGCTCCGGGGTCGAGTCGGGAGGGGAAGCTTTCTTT